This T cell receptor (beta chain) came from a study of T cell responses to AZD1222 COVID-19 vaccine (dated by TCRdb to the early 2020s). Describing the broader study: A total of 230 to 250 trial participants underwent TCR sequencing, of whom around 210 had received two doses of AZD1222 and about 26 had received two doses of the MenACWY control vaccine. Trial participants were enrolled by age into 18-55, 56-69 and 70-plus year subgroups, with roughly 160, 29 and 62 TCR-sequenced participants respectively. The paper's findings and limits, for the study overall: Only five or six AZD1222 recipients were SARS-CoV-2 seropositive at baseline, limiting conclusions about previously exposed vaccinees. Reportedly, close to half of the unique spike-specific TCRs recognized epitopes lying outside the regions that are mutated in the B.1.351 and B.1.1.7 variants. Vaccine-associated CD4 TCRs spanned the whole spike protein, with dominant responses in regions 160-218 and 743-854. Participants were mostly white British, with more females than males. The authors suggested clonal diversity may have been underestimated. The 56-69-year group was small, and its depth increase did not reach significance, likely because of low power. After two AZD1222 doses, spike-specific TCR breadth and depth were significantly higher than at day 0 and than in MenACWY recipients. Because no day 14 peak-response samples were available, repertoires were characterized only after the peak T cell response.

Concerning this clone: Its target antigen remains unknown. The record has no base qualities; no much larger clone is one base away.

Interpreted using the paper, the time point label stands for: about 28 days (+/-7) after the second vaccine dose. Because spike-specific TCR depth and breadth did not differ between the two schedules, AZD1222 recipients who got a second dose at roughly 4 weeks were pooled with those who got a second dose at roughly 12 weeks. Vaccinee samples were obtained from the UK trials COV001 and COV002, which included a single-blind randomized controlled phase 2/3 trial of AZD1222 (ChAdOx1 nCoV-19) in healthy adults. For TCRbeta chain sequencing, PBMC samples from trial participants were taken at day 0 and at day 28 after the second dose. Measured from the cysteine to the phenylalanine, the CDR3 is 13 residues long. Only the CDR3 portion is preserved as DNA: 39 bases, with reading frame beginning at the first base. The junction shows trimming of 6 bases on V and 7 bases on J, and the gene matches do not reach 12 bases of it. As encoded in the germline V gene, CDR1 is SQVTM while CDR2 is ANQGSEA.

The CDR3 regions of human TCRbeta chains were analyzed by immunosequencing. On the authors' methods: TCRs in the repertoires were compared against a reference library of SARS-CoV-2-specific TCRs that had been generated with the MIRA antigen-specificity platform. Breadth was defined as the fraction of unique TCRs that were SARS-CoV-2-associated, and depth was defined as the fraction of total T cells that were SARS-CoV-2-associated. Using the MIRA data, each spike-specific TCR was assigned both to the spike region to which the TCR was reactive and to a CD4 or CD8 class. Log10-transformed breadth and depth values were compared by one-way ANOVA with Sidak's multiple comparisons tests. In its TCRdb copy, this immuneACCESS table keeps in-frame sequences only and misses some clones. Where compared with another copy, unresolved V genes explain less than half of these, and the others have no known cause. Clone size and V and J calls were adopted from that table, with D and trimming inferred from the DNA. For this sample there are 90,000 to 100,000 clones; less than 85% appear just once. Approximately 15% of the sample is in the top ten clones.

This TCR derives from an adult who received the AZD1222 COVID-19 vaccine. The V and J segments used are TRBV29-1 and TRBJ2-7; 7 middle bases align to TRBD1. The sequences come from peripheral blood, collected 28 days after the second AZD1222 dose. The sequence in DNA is TGCAGCGTGGGACAGCTCCCCGGTGAGGAGCAGTACTTC. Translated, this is CSVGQLPGEEQYF.